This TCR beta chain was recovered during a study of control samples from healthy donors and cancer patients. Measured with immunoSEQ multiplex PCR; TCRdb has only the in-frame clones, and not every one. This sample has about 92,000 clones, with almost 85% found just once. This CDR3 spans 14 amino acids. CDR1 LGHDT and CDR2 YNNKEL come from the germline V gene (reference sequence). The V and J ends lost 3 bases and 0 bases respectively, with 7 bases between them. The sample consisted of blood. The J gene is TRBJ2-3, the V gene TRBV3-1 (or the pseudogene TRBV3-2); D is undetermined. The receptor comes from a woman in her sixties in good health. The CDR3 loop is CASSHVSSTDTQYF. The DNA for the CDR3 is TGTGCCAGCAGCCACGTAAGCAGCACAGATACGCAGTATTTT.